The 7 T cell receptor beta chains listed next were all sequenced from one sample in a study of control samples from healthy donors and cancer patients. Data came from immunoSEQ multiplex PCR; TCRdb stores just in-frame clones and leaves some out. The data show about 51,000 clones, about four fifths seen once. The sample comprised blood. The source is a man in his 70s in good health.

This sequence joins TRBV3-1 (or the pseudogene TRBV3-2) and TRBJ2-7; TRBD2 aligns across 16 bases. There are 14 residues in the CDR3. In germline, CDR1 is LGHDT, CDR2 YNNKEL (reference sequence). With 0 bases clipped from V and 11 bases from J, the junction kept 1 base outside the gene matches. The CDR3, as DNA: TGTGCCAGCAGCCAAGAGGGGACTAGCGGGAGGGAGTACTTC. It translates to CASSQEGTSGREYF.

V gene TRBV5-1 combines with J gene TRBJ2-2; 12 nucleotides align to TRBD2. CDR1 is SGHRS, CDR2 YFSETQ, per germline. Germline trimming cut 3 bases from V and 1 base from J; bases unmatched to any gene: 4. The CDR3 length is 17 residues. As DNA, the CDR3 is TGCGCCAGCAGCTCGGTACTAGCGGGAGGGAACACCGGGGAGCTGTTTTTT. Its translation: CASSSVLAGGNTGELFF.

The chain couples TRBV5-1 to TRBJ1-3; 10 nucleotides align to TRBD1. The V and J ends lost 3 bases and 8 bases, in that order; junction bases with no gene match: 5. The germline V gene has CDR1 SGHRS and CDR2 YFSETQ. The CDR3 loop spans 14 amino acids. This chain's CDR3 is CASSSGTGEDTIYF. In DNA, the CDR3 is TGCGCCAGCAGCTCGGGGACAGGGGAGGACACCATATATTTT. Filled out from reference TRBV5-1 and TRBJ1-3, the complete variable domain reads KAGVTQTPRYLIKTRGQQVTLSCSPISGHRSVSWYQQTPGQGLQFLFEYFSETQRNKGNFPGRFSGRQFSNSRSEMNVSTLELGDSALYLCASSSGTGEDTIYFGEGSWLTVV.

The chain employs TRBV6-6 and TRBJ2-1; D not resolved. CDR3 size: 12 residues. CDR1 is MNHNY and CDR2 is SVGAGI in the germline V gene (reference sequence). V lost 0 bases to trimming and J lost 6 bases, with 3 bases between them. The CDR3 region is CASSYSANEQFF. The CDR3, as DNA: TGTGCCAGCAGTTACTCAGCCAATGAGCAGTTCTTC.

The chain carries TRBV9 and TRBJ1-5; no reliable D call. The CDR3 has 14 amino acids. Trimming shortened V by 5 bases and J by 0 bases, and 9 bases separated the two germline ends. CDR1 is SGDLS, CDR2 YYNGEE, per germline. The CDR3 coding sequence is TGTGCCAGCAGTGCAGGAGTTAGCAATCAGCCCCAGCATTTT. Translation: CASSAGVSNQPQHF.

This chain joins TRBV2 and TRBJ2-2; D possibly corresponds to TRBD2 (6 bases). The V gene's germline CDR1 is SNHLY and CDR2 FYNNEI. Trimming shortened V by 4 bases and J by 6 bases, and 9 bases separated the two germline ends. The CDR3 extends over 13 amino acids. The CDR3 DNA sequence: TGTGCCAGCAGTGCACTAGCAGCCGGGGAGCTGTTTTTT. Amino acids: CASSALAAGELFF.

This clone has only one observation. V is TRBV5-1 and J is TRBJ2-7, with D tentatively TRBD2 (6 bases). Germline V gives CDR1 SGHRS, CDR2 YFSETQ. This CDR3 is built from 16 residues. V was cut by 4 bases and J by 0 bases, with 17 bases left in between. DNA of the CDR3: TGCGCCAGCAGCGTTGGGGGGACGGATTTCTCCTACGAGCAGTACTTC. This gives the protein CASSVGGTDFSYEQYF. Using reference TRBV5-1 and TRBJ2-7 for the parts outside the CDR3, the full variable domain is KAGVTQTPRYLIKTRGQQVTLSCSPISGHRSVSWYQQTPGQGLQFLFEYFSETQRNKGNFPGRFSGRQFSNSRSEMNVSTLELGDSALYLCASSVGGTDFSYEQYFGPGTRLTVT.